The 27 T cell receptor beta chains below come from one sample, sequenced in a study of beta chain features in type 1 diabetes. Reverse transcription of all isolated RNA meant that expressed TCRB transcripts were sequenced. The method was immunoSEQ multiplex PCR; TCRdb's version includes in-frame clones alone and lacks a portion of them. The sample contains about half a million clones, roughly 31% of which appear only once. Sequencing used naive CD4+ T cells from blood. The receptors shown here come from a man aged 18-30 years in good health.

This rearrangement joins TRBV10-3 to TRBJ2-1; perhaps TRBD2 as D (5 bases). Trimming took 4 bases from V and 3 from J, leaving 13 bases between them. The CDR3 sequence is 15 residues long. Germline CDR1 is ENHRY and CDR2 is SYGVKD. CDR3 nucleotides: TGTGCCATCAGTGGCAGCGGAGGAGGCTACAATGAGCAGTTCTTC. Its translation is CAISGSGGGYNEQFF.

CDR3 bases: TGTGCCAGCGACTTCCTCCGCGGCTCACCAAATGAGCAGTTCTTC. It codes for CASDFLRGSPNEQFF. The chain is built from TRBV28 and TRBJ2-1, with D uncertain. This CDR3 comprises 15 residues. Trimming shortened V by 8 bases and J by 7 bases, and 21 bases separated the two germline ends. The germline V gene encodes CDR1 MDHEN and CDR2 SYDVKM.

The chain combines TRBV5-1 with TRBJ2-6; D remains unclear. The CDR3 runs to 13 residues. Germline loops: CDR1 SGHRS, CDR2 YFSETQ. V gave up 0 bases and J gave up 11 bases, with 9 bases separating them. The CDR3 here is CASSLGQVDVLTF. CDR3 in DNA: TGCGCCAGCAGCTTGGGTCAGGTTGACGTCCTGACTTTC.

As DNA, the CDR3 is TGTGCCAGCAGTCCGGGAAACGGGGAGCTGTTTTTT. It codes for CASSPGNGELFF. V gene TRBV11-3 combines with J gene TRBJ2-2, with D possibly being TRBD2 (5 bases). V was shortened by 6 bases and J by 7 bases, with 9 bases between the two germline ends. The CDR3 runs to 12 residues. Germline values: CDR1 SGHNT, CDR2 YENEEA.

The chain carries TRBV15 and TRBJ2-1; possible D gene TRBD2, 5 bases. Germline V gene sequence: CDR1 LNHNV, CDR2 YYDKDF (reference sequence). V was cut by 4 bases and J by 0 bases, with 16 bases left in between. The CDR3 totals 17 residues. The CDR3 coding sequence is TGTGCCACCAGCACTAAGCGTAGCGCCCACTCCTACAATGAGCAGTTCTTC. Its translation is CATSTKRSAHSYNEQFF. Drawing the rest from reference TRBV15 and TRBJ2-1, the complete variable domain is DAMVIQNPRYQVTQFGKPVTLSCSQTLNHNVMYWYQQKSSQAPKLLFHYYDKDFNNEADTPDNFQSRRPNTSFCFLDIRSPGLGDTAMYLCATSTKRSAHSYNEQFFGPGTRLTVL.

This clone was detected only a few times. The chain joins TRBV30 to TRBJ2-7, with TRBD1 matching 8 bases. Germline V gene data show CDR1 as GTSNPN and CDR2 as SVGIG (reference sequence). This CDR3 is 14 amino acids long. With V trimmed by 4 bases and J by 1 base, 6 bases remained unmatched. Here the CDR3 reads CAWKGDRKSYEQYF. For the CDR3, the DNA is TGTGCCTGGAAAGGGGACAGGAAGTCCTACGAGCAGTACTTC.

The V and J genes are TRBV18 and TRBJ2-3; 7 bases are shared with TRBD1. V lost 3 bases and J lost 1; bases outside the gene matches: 10. The CDR3 consists of 17 residues. CDR1 and CDR2 (germline): KGHSH, LQKENI. The CDR3 region has the DNA TGTGCCAGCTCACCGACAGACAGGGCGCGGGGCACAGATACGCAGTATTTT. Translating gives CASSPTDRARGTDTQYF.

The chain combines TRBV6-6 with TRBJ2-5; D call uncertain. Trimming pared 4 bases from V and 1 base from J, leaving 7 bases between. This CDR3 has 13 amino acids. Germline V gives CDR1 MNHNY, CDR2 SVGAGI (reference sequence). The CDR3 here is CASSFTGQETQYF. The CDR3 DNA follows: TGTGCCAGCAGTTTCACCGGCCAAGAGACCCAGTACTTC.

The chain uses TRBV29-1 and TRBJ1-2; TRBD1 might be the D (5 bases). This CDR3 is 15 amino acids long. Germline V gene data show CDR1 as SQVTM and CDR2 as ANQGSEA. Trimming shortened V by 2 bases and J by 2 bases, and 15 bases separated the two germline ends. Here the CDR3 reads CSVEQGPLLNYGYTF. CDR3 sequence (DNA): TGCAGCGTTGAACAGGGACCTCTCCTCAACTATGGCTACACCTTC.

V gene TRBV4-1 combines with J gene TRBJ2-4; a weak D match, TRBD2 (6 bases). The CDR3 has 17 amino acids. V was pared by 3 bases and J by 1 base, with 16 bases between. The germline gives CDR1 MGHRA, CDR2 YSYEKL. The DNA of the CDR3 is TGCGCCAGCAGCCAGGGGACTGGTCAAGGTGCCAAAAACATTCAGTACTTC. This encodes CASSQGTGQGAKNIQYF.

The rearrangement links TRBV28 to TRBJ2-1, with TRBD2 matching 10 bases. The CDR3 consists of 15 residues. J was trimmed by 8 bases and V by 4 bases; bases with no gene match: 8. Germline values: CDR1 MDHEN, CDR2 SYDVKM. The CDR3 reads CASSSPAGGFHEQFF. The CDR3 nucleotides are TGTGCCAGCAGTTCCCCAGCGGGAGGGTTCCATGAGCAGTTCTTC.

The chain uses TRBV19 and TRBJ2-2; 10 bases agree with TRBD2. The CDR3 spans 18 residues. Germline CDR1 LNHDA, CDR2 SQIVND (reference sequence). V was pared by 3 bases and J by 3 bases, with 10 bases of the junction left unmatched. CDR3 bases: TGTGCCAGTAGTATTGGGCTAGCGGGGGCCTTCGACACCGGGGAGCTGTTTTTT. Protein sequence: CASSIGLAGAFDTGELFF.

This clone was seen more than once but under ten times. The chain links TRBV4-2 to TRBJ2-7; D is tentatively TRBD1 or TRBD2 (5 bases each). V gave up 4 bases and J gave up 1 base, with 17 bases separating them. The CDR3 extends over 16 amino acids. Per germline, CDR1 LGHNA and CDR2 YNFKEQ. CDR3 coding DNA: TGTGCCAGCAGCCCAGAAACCTGGGACGGTTCCTACGAGCAGTACTTC. Its protein is CASSPETWDGSYEQYF.

The chain carries TRBV7-2 and TRBJ2-5; perhaps TRBD2 as D (5 bases). Between the trimmed V and J ends, which lost 3 bases and 5 bases, there was a span of 10 bases. The CDR3 covers 13 residues. Germline CDR1 and CDR2: SGHTA and FQGNSA. The CDR3 region has the DNA TGTGCCAGCAGCTTCGACTACCCCGAGACCCAGTACTTC. Residues: CASSFDYPETQYF.

This clone has just a few counts. The identical CDR3 is also encoded by other nucleotide sequences in the sample. This sequence joins TRBV30 and TRBJ2-3; a weak D match, TRBD1 (5 bases). Germline V gene lookup returns CDR1 GTSNPN and CDR2 SVGIG (reference sequence). The CDR3 is made up of 14 amino acids. V gave up 1 base and J gave up 0 bases, with 8 bases separating them. The CDR3 nucleotides read TGTGCCTGGAGTGGGGGCCTGAGCACAGATACGCAGTATTTT. It translates to CAWSGGLSTDTQYF.

The V and J genes are TRBV7-2 and TRBJ2-4; D gene ambiguous. This CDR3 is 12 amino acids long. Trimming left V 1 base short and J 9 bases short, with 7 bases between. Germline CDR1 SGHTA, CDR2 FQGNSA. The DNA of the CDR3 is TGTGCCAGCAGCTTAGGGCCGGGCATTCAGTACTTC. Translation gives CASSLGPGIQYF. The full variable domain, its missing parts supplied by reference TRBV7-2 and TRBJ2-4, is GAGVSQSPSNKVTEKGKDVELRCDPISGHTALYWYRQSLGQGLEFLIYFQGNSAPDKSGLPSDRFSAERTGGSVSTLTIQRTQQEDSAVYLCASSLGPGIQYFGAGTRLSVL.

This clone was picked up a small number of times. The chain couples TRBV18 to TRBJ1-3; 7 positions agree with TRBD1. J lost 0 bases, V lost 6 bases, and 11 bases had no gene match. Looked up from germline, CDR1 is KGHSH and CDR2 is LQKENI. The CDR3 contains 17 residues. CDR3 amino acids: CASSPSYRGTSGNTIYF. The CDR3 bases are TGTGCCAGCTCGCCAAGCTACAGGGGCACCTCTGGAAACACCATATATTTT.

This clone showed up just once. J is TRBJ2-7 and V is TRBV25-1, with TRBD2 as a possible D gene (5 bases). The CDR3 covers 16 residues. Trimming shortened V by 5 bases and J by 0 bases, and 17 bases separated the two germline ends. Germline assignment: CDR1 MGHDK and CDR2 SYGVNS. CDR3 nucleotide sequence: TGTGCCAGCAGTAAACAAGGAGGTCTCGACTCCTACGAGCAGTACTTC. Translated: CASSKQGGLDSYEQYF.

The sample holds one count of this clone. The rearrangement joins TRBV7-3 to TRBJ2-7; D possibly corresponds to TRBD2 (5 bases). V dropped 2 bases and J dropped 0 bases, with 14 bases sitting between them. The CDR3 loop spans 16 amino acids. Germline V CDR1 and CDR2: SGHTA, FQGTGA. CDR3 in amino acids: CASSLAGAASSYEQYF. The CDR3 DNA sequence: TGTGCCAGCAGCTTAGCCGGAGCGGCTAGCTCCTACGAGCAGTACTTC.

This chain joins TRBV29-1 and TRBJ1-1; TRBD1 might be the D (5 bases). V was pared by 4 bases and J by 0 bases, with 9 bases between. Germline CDR1 is SQVTM and CDR2 is ANQGSEA. The CDR3 contains 13 residues. The CDR3 DNA is TGCAGCGTTGCCCCACAGGTGAACACTGAAGCTTTCTTT. Translation: CSVAPQVNTEAFF.

The chain carries TRBV27 and TRBJ1-5; no firm D call. The ends were cut back, 2 bases at V and 4 bases at J, with 6 bases in the middle. The CDR3 is 13 amino acids. Per germline, CDR1 MNHEY and CDR2 SMNVEV (reference sequence). In nucleotides, the CDR3 is TGTGCCAGCAGTTTAAGAGAAAATCAGCCCCAGCATTTT. Encoded protein: CASSLRENQPQHF.

V and J are TRBV2 and TRBJ1-2; D perhaps matches TRBD1 (5 bases). The germline CDR1 and CDR2 sequences are SNHLY and FYNNEI. This CDR3 region has 13 residues. The V end lost 6 bases, the J end lost 0 bases, and 8 bases lay between the germline ends. In DNA, the CDR3 is TGTGCCAGCAGAGACAGCACTAACTATGGCTACACCTTC. It encodes CASRDSTNYGYTF.

This chain connects TRBV29-1 to TRBJ2-5; D assignment may be TRBD1 or TRBD2 (5 bases each). The V end lost 2 bases, the J end lost 4 bases, and 11 bases lay between the germline ends. The CDR3 contains 13 residues. The germline CDR1 and CDR2 sequences are SQVTM and ANQGSEA. In nucleotides, the CDR3 is TGCAGCGTTGAAATTTCCGGGACAGAGACCCAGTACTTC. Protein product: CSVEISGTETQYF.

This rearrangement joins TRBV4-1 to TRBJ2-7; 8 positions agree with TRBD1. The CDR3 spans 15 residues. The germline V gene encodes CDR1 MGHRA and CDR2 YSYEKL. V shed 4 bases, J shed 6 bases, and the junction held 11 bases outside the gene matches. The DNA of the CDR3 is TGCGCCAGCAGCCCCGCAAGGACAGGGCCCTTCGAGCAGTACTTC. This encodes CASSPARTGPFEQYF.

This clone was seen a single time. This chain joins TRBV11-2 and TRBJ2-1; D tentatively reads TRBD1 or TRBD2 (5 bases each). The CDR3 spans 10 residues. Trimming cost V 11 bases and J 8 bases, with 10 bases left between them. The germline V gene has CDR1 SGHAT and CDR2 FQNNGV. The CDR3 protein is CAGGMDEQFF. The DNA for the CDR3 is TGTGCCGGGGGTATGGATGAGCAGTTCTTC.

This clone has just a few counts. The genes are TRBV30 and TRBJ2-2; D gene unclear. This CDR3 contains 13 residues. Trimming cost V 2 bases and J 4 bases, with 8 bases left between them. Germline CDR1 reads GTSNPN; CDR2 reads SVGIG (reference sequence). For the CDR3, the DNA is TGTGCCTGGAGTCCAAGGGCCACCGGGGAGCTGTTTTTT. Its translation: CAWSPRATGELFF.

This clone was counted between two and nine times. The chain uses TRBV28 and TRBJ2-1, with 13 bases that match TRBD2. The CDR3 covers 15 residues. Trimming removed 5 bases from V and 11 bases from J; junction bases left unmatched: 9. The germline gives CDR1 MDHEN, CDR2 SYDVKM. CDR3 protein: CASSPTSGGEKKQFF. DNA for the CDR3: TGTGCCAGCAGTCCTACTAGCGGGGGGGAGAAAAAGCAGTTCTTC.